This T cell receptor (beta chain) is from a study of cytomegalovirus exposure and HLA in healthy donors (dated by TCRdb to 2016 to 2017). About the investigation overall: An earlier analysis of several hundred of the donors reported about 250 Gb of sequence data and 117 million unique TCR beta sequences from 150 million to 200 million T cells. The study combined high-throughput TCR immunosequencing, statistical association of individual TCRs with disease status, and machine learning to predict cytomegalovirus infection status. The number of typed donors differed by locus: roughly 620-640 for A, B, C, DRB1 and DQB1; approximately 520 for DQA1; approximately 600 for DPA1; and 400 to 480 for DPB1. In the later analysis, no new phenotypic data were used to find candidate immune exposures; instead, reliance was placed on TCR beta sequences and their occurrence across donors. The study was designed to test whether signatures of past pathogen exposure could be identified by cataloging public T cell receptors. Alongside the repertoire data, information on donor age, sex, ethnicity and CMV serostatus was compiled. All discovery cohort repertoires had been generated on a single sequencing platform. To decide whether each TCR beta V gene segment behaved as functional or pseudogenic, an earlier analysis of approximately 600 of the donors relied on high-throughput TCR beta sequencing. About 280 gigabases of sequencing data and approximately 93 million unique TCR sequences were included in an early release covering about 700 HLA-typed donors. A later genetic analysis used genome-wide SNP genotypes for about 60% of the roughly 700 donors, treating that subset as a discovery cohort. Across some 400 genotyped donors of the cohort, an average of approximately 240,000 unique TCR beta nucleotide sequences per donor were sequenced, and roughly 17% of those sequences were non-productive. The study profiled the T cell repertoires of more than 500 subjects by immunosequencing and related them to cytomegalovirus serostatus. A later analysis re-analyzed previously published TCR beta repertoires from 500 to 700 donors and added high-resolution HLA genotyping to study TCR occurrence patterns. Because of strong linkage in the cohort, roughly five DR-DQ haplotypes were treated as single units for association and clustering. A separate validation cohort of 100 to 150 different subjects was used in addition to the roughly 670-subject first cohort. The genetic ancestry cluster associated with self-reported Caucasian donors included about 84% of the 300 to 450 genotyped donors. HLA typing covered class I and class II loci at four-digit resolution. Results and caveats for the whole study, not just this receptor: When HLA alleles, especially DR and DQ, strongly co-occurred, TCR associations were difficult to assign to individual alleles. In both the original and validation cohorts, the classifier was reported to diagnose cytomegalovirus status with high specificity and sensitivity. A further reported finding was that TCR beta sequences accurately predicted the HLA-A and HLA-B alleles for most subjects in the first cohort. Most TCR sequences were observed very rarely across donors, whereas some public TCRs were present in many individuals. A cluster of highly shared sequence variants was judged likely to represent a technical artifact of the sequencing pipeline. Linkage disequilibrium might explain the correlated functional status among segregating V segments, but an unknown experimental factor could not be ruled out. The only immune exposure information available for the cohort was CMV serostatus. In a later analysis, several top co-occurrence clusters were reported to appear linked to parvovirus B19, influenza, CMV and Epstein-Barr virus. A few of the identified cytomegalovirus-associated TCR beta chains were confirmed in vitro to be specific for cytomegalovirus antigens. The authors suggested that the approach could potentially be extended to other disease states and immunological phenotypes. An earlier analysis of around 600 of the donors showed that most TCR beta V segments appeared in productive rearrangements either about 90% or about 30% of the time, which broadly matched IMGT annotations. In a later analysis, the rate of TCR association differed among HLA loci, with DRB1 alleles having the most associated TCRs and HLA-C alleles having the fewest. The study gave a list of some 150 TCR beta chains associated with cytomegalovirus. In a later analysis, most CMV-associated TCR beta chains were found to appear HLA-restricted, with HLA associations seemingly driven largely by CMV exposure. Because some donors lacked HLA typing at each locus, the association tests relied only on the typed subset. Compared with equally common non-associated chains, HLA-associated TCR beta chains in a later analysis were more clonally expanded and had lower generation probabilities. A later genetic analysis reported fewer N-insertions in productive TCRs among donors in an Asian-associated ancestry cluster than the approximately 700-donor mean. Because the 87-base-pair reads could not distinguish some IMGT-functional V segments, including TRBV6-2 and TRBV6-3, those segments were excluded. Because counts were too low, about 17 rarely observed V segments, including chromosome 9 orphons, were excluded from the earlier analysis of under 650 of the donors. Presence/absence analyses assumed roughly uniform sequencing depth across donors, an assumption that may not hold. A later analysis associated 15,000 to 20,000 TCR beta sequences with specific HLA alleles at a false discovery rate of 0.05. This cohort had only TCR beta chains sequenced, and the lack of alpha or paired-chain data limited which features could be detected. An association between a missense DCLRE1C variant and V-gene and J-gene trimming of TCR beta chains was found in a later genetic analysis and replicated in an independent cohort.

The cohort comprised several hundred healthy bone marrow donors. Cohort members were all nominally healthy when sampled, although unrecorded immune exposures were likely present. The donor was CMV seropositive and was included in the group of 270 or so seropositive cohort members. Every donor gave a peripheral blood sample, and the peripheral blood mononuclear cells from that sample were used for TCR beta sequencing. Genomic DNA extraction from the blood cell samples was performed with the Qiagen DNeasy Blood Extraction Kit. The trim is 1 base for V and 5 bases for J, with a gap of 11 bases between the germline ends. There are 14 amino acids in the CDR3, from cysteine to phenylalanine inclusive. CDR3 DNA only is kept here, 42 bases in frame from base 1. In the germline V gene (reference sequence), CDR1 corresponds to LNHNV and CDR2 to YYDKDF. The library came from the immunoSEQ multiplex PCR assay. For the multiplex PCR, a mixture combining 60 forward primers for TCR Vbeta segments and 13 reverse primers for TCR Jbeta segments was used. The CDR3 region of rearranged TCR beta genes was amplified from genomic DNA with a multiplex PCR assay. The amplified TCR beta libraries were sequenced on the Illumina HiSeq System as 87-base-pair reads. In the paper's pipeline: In a later analysis, approximately 74 million unique TCR beta chains were counted across the 500 to 850 repertoires, and roughly 10 million of these chains were shared by at least two donors. A nearest-neighbor algorithm error-corrected the raw reads and collapsed the reads into unique sequences, merging closely related sequences to remove PCR and sequencing errors. V, D and J gene segments were assigned by aligning CDR3 sequences to IMGT reference sequences. For a sequence to be retained, a match of at least six nucleotides was required to both a V gene segment and a J gene segment. A rearrangement counted as productive if the CDR3 had no stop codons and remained in frame with V and J, and every other rearrangement counted as non-productive. Following IMGT convention, CDR3 was defined as the stretch from the second conserved V-encoded cysteine to the conserved J-encoded phenylalanine. The earlier analysis of some 550 of the donors excluded any sequence lacking an unambiguous match to a single V gene segment. An earlier analysis of a few hundred of the donors classified V segments as functional when productive rearrangements were above 56.7% and as segregating when the standard deviation between donors was above 5%. A statistical classification framework was developed to diagnose cytomegalovirus status using the catalog of TCR beta chain sequences. In a later analysis, V and J genes were assigned by comparing TCR nucleotide sequences against IMGT/GENE-DB human TR gene sequences. Using the TCRdist pipeline, a later analysis assigned CDR3 sequences along with most-parsimonious VDJ recombination scenarios. A later analysis defined each TCR beta chain by its CDR3 amino acid sequence plus V-gene family, and excluded reads lacking a unique V-gene family. To address suspected cross-contamination and a sequencing artifact, a later analysis removed under 600 highly shared, low-generation-probability nucleotide sequences. A later analysis calculated a clonal expansion index for each public chain from normalized within-repertoire ranks of inferred template counts. In a later analysis, generation probabilities were computed using a VDJ recombination model fitted to out-of-frame rearrangements, and the results were checked against IGoR. In a later analysis, hypergeometric tests were used to score TCR-TCR, TCR-HLA and TCR-CMV co-occurrence, with a repertoire-size bias correction applied to TCR pairs. False discovery rates were estimated in a later analysis by permuting HLA or CMV assignments 20 times. In a later analysis, co-occurring TCRs were grouped with DBSCAN, and TCRdist sequence similarity was added when clustering was performed within HLA-allele-positive subsets. Repertoires with fewer than 30,000 or more than 120,000 public chains were left out of co-occurrence clustering, as were about five repertoires with anomalous nucleotide sharing. TCRdb provides this immuneACCESS table in a form limited to in-frame rearrangements. Some clones are lacking; in checked studies, under half of them reflect an unresolved V gene, and why the rest are absent is not known. V and J calls and clone size are as listed in that table; D and trimming were resolved from the DNA. This sample holds under 200,000 clones; approximately 77% were observed only once. The ten largest clonotypes hold 7% to 9% of the sample.

In the case of this clone: The clone's antigen remains unknown. Within one base of it there is no much larger clone, and no base qualities were kept.

The receptor chain draws on TRBV15 and TRBJ2-5; the D gene is perhaps TRBD1, from 5 matching bases. The receptor was isolated from a male donor in good health and CMV-seropositive. Sequencing was performed on PBMCs. The encoded CDR3 is CATSRGLGRETQYF. The DNA is TGTGCCACCAGCAGAGGGTTGGGGCGGGAGACCCAGTACTTC.